This TCR beta chain originates from a study of T cell repertoires in cytomegalovirus infection. On the study more broadly: Both CMV infection and a matching HLA type were indicated by public TCR beta signatures.

TCRdb re-derived calls from the reads in MiXCR, one entry per CDR3 protein. The repertoire has about 51,000 distinct CDR3 sequences, roughly 20% of them found once; the top ten carry around 27%. This clonotype was detected only a few times. The antigen remains undetermined. V shed 4 bases, J shed 7 bases, and the junction held 9 bases outside the gene matches. This CDR3 has 15 amino acids. Germline values: CDR1 SGHVS, CDR2 FNYEAQ. The material was CD8+ T cells from cultured PBMCs, obtained from culture after CMV antigen stimulation. This chain uses TRBV7-6 with TRBJ2-2; 7 positions agree with TRBD2. The TCR originated in a human donor in good health (CMV status not recorded). Some clones in this sample may be carry-over from other donors' samples. CDR3 sequence (DNA): TGTGCCAGCAGCTCCCGGGACTACAGGAGCGGGGAGCTGTTTTTT. Translation: CASSSRDYRSGELFF. Combining the CDR3 with reference TRBV7-6 and TRBJ2-2 gives the whole variable domain GAGVSQSPRYKVTKRGQDVALRCDPISGHVSLYWYRQALGQGPEFLTYFNYEAQQDKSGLPNDRFSAERPEGSISTLTIQRTEQRDSAMYRCASSSRDYRSGELFFGEGSRLTVL.